These 30 T cell receptor beta chains share one sample of origin, sequenced in a study of blood T cell repertoires in COVID-19. The data were produced by immunoSEQ multiplex PCR, yet TCRdb's version contains in-frame clones alone and is incomplete. The sample yields a few hundred thousand clones, over 65% seen once. The sample comprised peripheral blood. These TCRs come from a man aged 55 to 69 who had recovered from COVID-19.

The J gene is TRBJ1-2, the V gene TRBV27, with D possibly TRBD1 on 5 matching bases. This CDR3 comprises 16 residues. V shed 0 bases and J shed 2 bases, with 13 bases lying between them. Germline-derived CDR1 and CDR2 are MNHEY and SMNVEV (reference sequence). The CDR3 region is CASSLSWAGGNYGYTF. The CDR3 nucleotides are TGTGCCAGCAGTTTATCGTGGGCTGGGGGGAACTATGGCTACACCTTC.

V gene TRBV27 combines with J gene TRBJ2-2; TRBD1 is a possible D gene (5 bases). V was shortened by 3 bases and J by 5 bases, with 16 bases between the two germline ends. Germline assignment: CDR1 MNHEY and CDR2 SMNVEV (reference sequence). The CDR3 has 16 amino acids. The CDR3 DNA is TGTGCCAGCAGTTTTTTTTCTAGACAGTCAACCGGGGAGCTGTTTTTT. Residues: CASSFFSRQSTGELFF.

CDR3 sequence reads: CASKKGQSTDTQYF. The DNA of the CDR3 is TGTGCCAGCAAGAAAGGACAAAGCACAGATACGCAGTATTTT. The rearrangement joins TRBV2 to TRBJ2-3, with a possible D match to TRBD1 (5 bases). CDR1 and CDR2 (germline): SNHLY, FYNNEI. The CDR3 totals 14 residues. Trimming left V 7 bases short and J 0 bases short, with 11 bases between.

This clone has just one count. V is TRBV3-1 (or the pseudogene TRBV3-2) and J is TRBJ2-3; 16 nucleotides line up with TRBD2. This CDR3 is built from 16 residues. The ends lost 3 bases at V and 7 bases at J; junction bases unmatched: 4. CDR1 LGHDT and CDR2 YNNKEL come from the germline V gene (reference sequence). CDR3: CASSQGLAGGPYTQYF. The CDR3 DNA sequence: TGTGCCAGCAGCCAGGGACTAGCGGGAGGGCCGTATACGCAGTATTTT.

The CDR3 DNA follows: TGTGCCAGCAGCCGGGCAGGGGAGAATCAGCCCCAGCATTTT. Translation gives CASSRAGENQPQHF. The chain joins TRBV6-5 to TRBJ1-5; tentatively, D is TRBD1 (6 bases). V was trimmed by 6 bases and J by 4 bases, leaving 13 bases between them. The CDR3 is 14 residues long. CDR1 and CDR2 (germline): MNHEY, SVGAGI.

V is TRBV12-3 or TRBV12-4 and J is TRBJ1-2, with D hard to call. The V gene lost 0 bases and the J gene lost 6 bases, with 8 bases spanning the gap. This CDR3 comprises 13 residues. CDR3 loop: CASSLAGANGYTF. The CDR3 DNA is TGTGCCAGCAGTTTAGCAGGAGCGAATGGCTACACCTTC.

This clone appeared a few times. The CDR3 region is CASGRGNSPLHF. Written as DNA, the CDR3 is TGTGCCAGTGGGAGGGGTAATTCACCCCTCCACTTT. The chain has TRBV27 and TRBJ1-6; weak D call: TRBD1 (5 bases). Trimming left V 9 bases short and J 6 bases short, with 9 bases between. CDR1 is MNHEY, CDR2 SMNVEV, per germline (reference sequence). The CDR3 runs 12 residues.

This chain joins TRBV24-1 and TRBJ2-5; possibly TRBD1 for D (6 bases). Trimming cost V 0 bases and J 6 bases, with 7 bases left between them. The CDR3 has 13 amino acids. Germline assignment: CDR1 KGHDR and CDR2 SFDVKD. CDR3 sequence reads: CATSDLGQKTQYF. CDR3 nucleotide sequence: TGTGCCACCAGTGATTTGGGACAGAAGACCCAGTACTTC.

This chain joins TRBV12-1 and TRBJ1-5. TRBV12-1 is classified as a pseudogene. The CDR3 covers 18 residues. The CDR3 DNA reads as TGTGCCAGCAGCTTAGAGATCACCCCCCCCCTGGGCAATCAGCCCCAGCATTTT. It translates to CASSLEITPPLGNQPQHF.

This clone was observed at least ten times. This rearrangement joins TRBV11-2 to TRBJ1-1, with D uncertain. The germline CDR1 and CDR2 sequences are SGHAT and FQNNGV. The CDR3 has 16 amino acids. V lost 2 bases and J 2 bases, leaving 15 bases between the germline ends. This chain's CDR3 is CASSLRRSGINTEAFF. CDR3 bases: TGTGCCAGCAGCTTAAGGAGGTCAGGAATAAACACTGAAGCTTTCTTT.

This chain uses TRBV19 with TRBJ2-2; 7 positions agree with TRBD2. The CDR3 is 16 residues long. CDR1 LNHDA and CDR2 SQIVND come from the germline V gene (reference sequence). Unmatched junction bases numbered 8, after V lost 6 bases and J lost 1 base. In nucleotides, the CDR3 is TGTGCCAGTAGGAGGGGCCAGCGGGGGAACACCGGGGAGCTGTTTTTT. It codes for CASRRGQRGNTGELFF.

This sequence joins TRBV28 and TRBJ2-2; D ambiguous. The CDR3 has 13 amino acids. CDR1 and CDR2 (germline): MDHEN, SYDVKM. Deletions cut 6 bases from V and 6 bases from J, with 11 bases between. CDR3 region: CASSLGAPGELFF. The CDR3 coding sequence is TGTGCCAGCAGCCTAGGCGCCCCCGGGGAGCTGTTTTTT.

The chain links TRBV3-1 (or the pseudogene TRBV3-2) to TRBJ2-1; TRBD2 aligns across 7 bases. CDR3 length equals 17 residues. After removal of 4 bases from V and 10 bases from J, the junction contained 19 bases not matched to a gene. Germline CDR1 is LGHDT and CDR2 is YNNKEL (reference sequence). The CDR3 bases are TGTGCCAGCAGCCTACAACGTCCGACTAGCCCCGGTTGGGAGCAGTTCTTC. Translation: CASSLQRPTSPGWEQFF.

This clone was recorded once. DNA for the CDR3: TGTGCCAGCTCACCTGGCGACTCCGGCACAGATACGCAGTATTTT. Translated: CASSPGDSGTDTQYF. The chain joins TRBV18 to TRBJ2-3; no clear D gene. Trimming stripped 3 bases from V and 1 base from J, with 11 bases between. The CDR3 is 15 residues long. CDR1 is KGHSH and CDR2 is LQKENI in the germline V gene. The full variable domain, its missing parts supplied by reference TRBV18 and TRBJ2-3, is NAGVMQNPRHLVRRRGQEARLRCSPMKGHSHVYWYRQLPEEGLKFMVYLQKENIIDESGMPKERFSAEFPKEGPSILRIQQVVRGDSAAYFCASSPGDSGTDTQYFGPGTRLTVL.

This sequence joins TRBV3-1 (or the pseudogene TRBV3-2) and TRBJ2-5, with 9 bases matching TRBD1. CDR1 LGHDT and CDR2 YNNKEL come from the germline V gene (reference sequence). V was pared by 0 bases and J by 3 bases, with 8 bases of the junction left unmatched. The CDR3 extends over 17 amino acids. In nucleotides, the CDR3 is TGTGCCAGCAGCCAAGAAGCCGGGACAGGGAGGAAAGAGACCCAGTACTTC. It translates to CASSQEAGTGRKETQYF.

The rearrangement joins TRBV9 to TRBJ2-2; TRBD2 matches at 8 bases. The germline gives CDR1 SGDLS, CDR2 YYNGEE. V shed 0 bases, J shed 4 bases, and the junction held 5 bases outside the gene matches. The CDR3 is 16 residues long. The CDR3 region has the DNA TGTGCCAGCAGCGTAGAAGCTACTAGCGGCACCGGGGAGCTGTTTTTT. Its translation is CASSVEATSGTGELFF.

In its sample, this clone was seen once. Other DNA sequences in this sample translate to the same CDR3. V gene TRBV11-2 combines with J gene TRBJ1-2; 9 positions match TRBD1. With V trimmed by 1 base and J by 8 bases, 5 bases remained unmatched. Germline CDR1 and CDR2: SGHAT and FQNNGV. This CDR3 is built from 14 residues. In nucleotides, the CDR3 is TGTGCCAGCAGCTTAGCGGGACAGGGAGAGGGCTACACCTTC. Its translation: CASSLAGQGEGYTF. Looking up the rest from reference TRBV11-2 and TRBJ1-2 gives the full variable domain: EAGVAQSPRYKIIEKRQSVAFWCNPISGHATLYWYQQILGQGPKLLIQFQNNGVVDDSQLPKDRFSAERLKGVDSTLKIQPAKLEDSAVYLCASSLAGQGEGYTFGSGTRLTVV.

The chain links TRBV30 to TRBJ1-6; maybe TRBD1 (6 bases). V was trimmed by 5 bases and J by 4 bases, leaving 6 bases between them. There are 12 residues in the CDR3. Germline V CDR1 and CDR2: GTSNPN, SVGIG (reference sequence). The CDR3 DNA sequence: TGTGCCTGGGGACAGTATAATTCACCCCTCCACTTT. Residues: CAWGQYNSPLHF. Full variable domain (rest looked up from reference TRBV30 and TRBJ1-6): SQTIHQWPATLVQPVGSPLSLECTVEGTSNPNLYWYRQAAGRGLQLLFYSVGIGQISSEVPQNLSASRPQDRQFILSSKKLLLSDSGFYLCAWGQYNSPLHFGNGTRLTVT.

This clone was observed once. V and J are TRBV5-1 and TRBJ1-4; unclear D gene. The V end lost 4 bases, the J end lost 4 bases, and 29 bases lay between the germline ends. Germline V lookup: CDR1 SGHRS, CDR2 YFSETQ. The CDR3 consists of 20 residues. The CDR3 coding sequence is TGCGCCAGCAGCGGTCAATTCAGTGGCTTCGGAGGACGGATTAATGAAAAACTGTTTTTT. This sequence encodes CASSGQFSGFGGRINEKLFF. Variable domain in full (rest from reference TRBV5-1 and TRBJ1-4): KAGVTQTPRYLIKTRGQQVTLSCSPISGHRSVSWYQQTPGQGLQFLFEYFSETQRNKGNFPGRFSGRQFSNSRSEMNVSTLELGDSALYLCASSGQFSGFGGRINEKLFFGSGTQLSVL.

This clone showed up just a few times. Other DNA sequences from this sample encode an identical CDR3 as well. This chain links TRBV5-6 with TRBJ1-2, with unresolved D. The CDR3 loop spans 12 amino acids. Germline V lookup: CDR1 SGHDT, CDR2 YYEEEE. Between the trimmed V and J ends, which lost 0 bases and 4 bases, there was a span of 4 bases. The CDR3 bases are TGTGCCAGCAGCTTGGACAGCTATGGCTACACCTTC. Translating gives CASSLDSYGYTF.

The V call is TRBV14, the J call TRBJ2-7, with D hard to call. V gave up 4 bases and J gave up 2 bases, with 9 bases separating them. Germline CDR1 and CDR2: SGHDN and FVKESK. This CDR3 is 13 amino acids long. The CDR3 spells CASSLLHTYEQYF. Here the CDR3 DNA reads TGTGCCAGCAGCCTCCTGCACACCTACGAGCAGTACTTC.

This clone appeared once. V usage is TRBV6-4 and J usage is TRBJ2-1, with TRBD2 as a possible D gene (6 bases). Germline V gene lookup returns CDR1 MRHNA and CDR2 SNTAGT. There are 13 residues in the CDR3. V was cut by 8 bases and J by 8 bases, with 16 bases left in between. Here the CDR3 DNA reads TGTGCCAGCGCGAAGGAAGCGGGCCATGAGCAGTTCTTC. Protein product: CASAKEAGHEQFF.

The V call is TRBV20-1, the J call TRBJ2-1; D uncertain. CDR3 size: 11 residues. Trimming removed 3 bases from V and 10 bases from J, with 10 bases in between. From germline, CDR1 is DFQATT and CDR2 SNEGSKA (reference sequence). The CDR3 sequence: CSASEQSEQFF. The CDR3 DNA reads as TGCAGTGCTAGTGAGCAGTCCGAGCAGTTCTTC.

This clone was seen a handful of times. V is TRBV4-1 and J is TRBJ1-4, with 9 positions matching TRBD1. Germline lookup yields CDR1 MGHRA and CDR2 YSYEKL. The J segment lost 5 bases and the V segment lost 1 base, leaving 8 bases of the junction unmatched. The CDR3 runs 17 residues. This chain's CDR3 is CASSQVPGQGWNEKLFF. The CDR3 DNA reads as TGCGCCAGCAGCCAAGTCCCGGGACAGGGATGGAATGAAAAACTGTTTTTT.

The chain joins TRBV11-2 to TRBJ2-3; 11 bases line up with TRBD2. This CDR3 spans 13 amino acids. J was trimmed by 6 bases and V by 6 bases; bases with no gene match: 2. The germline gives CDR1 SGHAT, CDR2 FQNNGV. The CDR3 reads CASRRLAGDTQYF. In DNA form, the CDR3 reads TGTGCCAGCAGGAGACTAGCGGGGGATACGCAGTATTTT.

J is TRBJ2-3 and V is TRBV3-1 (or the pseudogene TRBV3-2); the match to TRBD2 covers 11 bases. This CDR3 has 17 amino acids. Germline CDR1 reads LGHDT; CDR2 reads YNNKEL (reference sequence). V gave up 4 bases and J gave up 6 bases; unmatched junction bases: 12. The CDR3 reads CASSPIAGGPGEDTQYF. DNA for the CDR3: TGTGCCAGCAGCCCGATAGCGGGAGGGCCGGGGGAGGATACGCAGTATTTT.

The chain recombines TRBV7-2 with TRBJ2-5, with a possible D match to TRBD2 (5 bases). Trimming stripped 0 bases from V and 5 bases from J, with 10 bases between. The CDR3 is made up of 14 amino acids. Germline loops: CDR1 SGHTA, CDR2 FQGNSA. The DNA for the CDR3 is TGTGCCAGCAGCTTAGCGCCTAGCCGTGAGACCCAGTACTTC. Amino acids: CASSLAPSRETQYF. Full variable domain (rest looked up from reference TRBV7-2 and TRBJ2-5): GAGVSQSPSNKVTEKGKDVELRCDPISGHTALYWYRQSLGQGLEFLIYFQGNSAPDKSGLPSDRFSAERTGGSVSTLTIQRTQQEDSAVYLCASSLAPSRETQYFGPGTRLLVL.

A few counts support this clone. This sequence joins TRBV19 and TRBJ2-6; the D is unclear. The V end was cut by 4 bases, the J end by 0 bases, with 10 bases between. CDR1 is LNHDA, CDR2 SQIVND, per germline (reference sequence). The CDR3 is made up of 16 amino acids. In DNA, the CDR3 is TGTGCCAGTAGTAGCCCCGGTGCCTCTGGGGCCAACGTCCTGACTTTC. Encoded protein: CASSSPGASGANVLTF.

The rearrangement links TRBV7-2 to TRBJ2-7, with 14 bases aligning to TRBD2. CDR3 size: 16 residues. Germline CDR1 is SGHTA and CDR2 is FQGNSA. V shed 4 bases, J shed 5 bases, and the junction held 7 bases outside the gene matches. The CDR3, as DNA: TGTGCCAGCAGCTACCGACTAGCGGGGGGGCGGGACGAGCAGTACTTC. It codes for CASSYRLAGGRDEQYF.

V and J are TRBV29-1 and TRBJ2-3; 8 bases are a match to TRBD1. CDR1 is SQVTM, CDR2 ANQGSEA, per germline. Germline trimming cut 6 bases from V and 2 bases from J; bases unmatched to any gene: 4. The CDR3 is 13 residues long. CDR3 bases: TGCAGCGTAAACAGGGGGTCCACAGATACGCAGTATTTT. Amino acids: CSVNRGSTDTQYF.